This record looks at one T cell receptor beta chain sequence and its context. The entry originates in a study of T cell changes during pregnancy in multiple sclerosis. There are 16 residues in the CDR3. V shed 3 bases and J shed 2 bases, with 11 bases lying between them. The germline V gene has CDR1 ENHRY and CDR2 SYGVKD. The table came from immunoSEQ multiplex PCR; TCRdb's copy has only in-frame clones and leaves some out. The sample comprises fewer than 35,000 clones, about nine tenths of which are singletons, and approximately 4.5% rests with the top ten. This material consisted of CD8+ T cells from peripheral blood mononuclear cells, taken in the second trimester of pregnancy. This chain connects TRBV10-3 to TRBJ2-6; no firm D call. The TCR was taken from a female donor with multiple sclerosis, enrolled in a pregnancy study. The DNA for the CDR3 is TGTGCCATCAGTGATAGCCCAGCCACTGGGGCCAACGTCCTGACTTTC. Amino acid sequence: CAISDSPATGANVLTF.